The clone carrying this TCR beta chain showed up just a few times. Generated by immunoSEQ multiplex PCR, the TCRdb table keeps only in-frame clones and is missing some. The sample comprises 110,000 to 150,000 clones, 75% to 90% of which are singletons, and 10% to 12% rests with the top ten. The CDR3 is 15 residues long. The germline V gene has CDR1 LNHDA and CDR2 SQIVND (reference sequence). Trimming cost V 1 base and J 0 bases, with 9 bases left between them. The data are from a study of blood T cell repertoires in COVID-19. For the study at large: Whether acute or convalescent, the COVID-19 samples came from the United States, Italy and Spain. Sample material is recorded as cDNA or gDNA derived from T cells, B-cell-depleted T cells, or PBMCs.

Sequenced material: PBMCs or T cells enriched from blood (not recorded which). The V call is TRBV19, the J call TRBJ1-2; weak D call: TRBD1 (6 bases). This clonotype originated in a man aged 60 to 75 who had recovered from COVID-19. CDR3 sequence: CASSIVGQANYGYTF. The CDR3 DNA is TGTGCCAGTAGTATAGTGGGACAAGCTAACTATGGCTACACCTTC.